The next 29 T cell receptor beta chains were all read from a single sample in a study of T cell responses to AZD1222 COVID-19 vaccine. The protocol was immunoSEQ multiplex PCR, while the TCRdb copy is restricted to in-frame clones and leaves out a portion. The sample has more than 95,000 clones, 80% to 90% seen once; the top ten hold roughly 1.5%. The specimen comprised peripheral blood, sampled on day 0 of AZD1222 vaccination. The receptors here all came from an adult in good health.

This clone was seen a single time. The chain couples TRBV11-2 to TRBJ1-3, with D uncertain. This CDR3 is 15 amino acids long. Trimming pared 1 base from V and 2 bases from J, leaving 9 bases between. CDR1 and CDR2 from the germline V gene are SGHAT and FQNNGV. Written as DNA, the CDR3 is TGTGCCAGCAGCTTAGCCTCCGGGGCTGGAAACACCATATATTTT. Protein product: CASSLASGAGNTIYF.

CDR3 region: CAWSVLAGGTGSYNEQFF. Written as DNA, the CDR3 is TGTGCCTGGAGTGTCCTAGCGGGAGGGACGGGCTCCTACAATGAGCAGTTCTTC. The chain carries TRBV30 and TRBJ2-1; 12 nucleotides agree with TRBD2. From germline, CDR1 is GTSNPN and CDR2 SVGIG (reference sequence). V trimming: 0 bases; J trimming: 0 bases; junction bases outside the gene matches: 6. The CDR3 contains 18 residues.

The chain combines TRBV12-3 or TRBV12-4 with TRBJ2-7; D is undetermined. The CDR3 runs 12 residues. V lost 4 bases, J lost 3 bases, and 7 bases lay in between. CDR3 bases: TGTGCCAGCAGTTCCAACATCTACGAGCAGTACTTC. This translates into CASSSNIYEQYF.

The rearrangement joins TRBV9 to TRBJ2-5; no reliable D call. Germline CDR1 and CDR2: SGDLS and YYNGEE. V lost 0 bases and J 2 bases, leaving 8 bases between the germline ends. This CDR3 is 14 amino acids long. DNA for the CDR3: TGTGCCAGCAGCGTAGATAATACTCAAGAGACCCAGTACTTC. This gives the protein CASSVDNTQETQYF. The full variable domain, its missing parts supplied by reference TRBV9 and TRBJ2-5, is DSGVTQTPKHLITATGQRVTLRCSPRSGDLSVYWYQQSLDQGLQFLIQYYNGEERAKGNILERFSAQQFPDLHSELNLSSLELGDSALYFCASSVDNTQETQYFGPGTRLLVL.

The genes are TRBV15 and TRBJ1-3, with 7 bases that match TRBD1. Per germline, CDR1 LNHNV and CDR2 YYDKDF (reference sequence). Unmatched junction bases numbered 8, after V lost 0 bases and J lost 0 bases. The CDR3 is 18 amino acids. CDR3 protein: CATSRECQGGCSGNTIYF. DNA for the CDR3: TGTGCCACCAGCAGAGAGTGCCAAGGGGGCTGCTCTGGAAACACCATATATTTT.

The chain recombines TRBV4-1 with TRBJ2-1; 7 bases are a match to TRBD2. The CDR3 runs to 18 residues. The germline V gene encodes CDR1 MGHRA and CDR2 YSYEKL. V lost 0 bases and J lost 3; bases outside the gene matches: 11. CDR3: CASSQDWRRRELYNEQFF. The CDR3 DNA reads as TGCGCCAGCAGCCAAGATTGGCGTAGGCGGGAGCTCTACAATGAGCAGTTCTTC.

The rearrangement joins TRBV5-1 to TRBJ1-6; D possibly corresponds to TRBD1 (5 bases). Germline CDR1 SGHRS, CDR2 YFSETQ. V lost 5 bases to trimming and J lost 0 bases, with 12 bases between them. CDR3 length: 16 amino acids. This CDR3 is CASSPRVFSYNSPLHF. The DNA for the CDR3 is TGCGCCAGCAGTCCCAGGGTTTTCTCCTATAATTCACCCCTCCACTTT.

The chain has TRBV24-1 and TRBJ1-2; D is perhaps TRBD1 (6 bases). The CDR3 is made up of 14 amino acids. V was clipped by 9 bases and J by 1 base, with 14 bases between them. In germline, CDR1 is KGHDR, CDR2 SFDVKD. CDR3 residues: CATSGARDNYGYTF. In DNA, the CDR3 is TGTGCCACCTCGGGGGCCCGCGATAACTATGGCTACACCTTC.

This clone is medium-sized by share. The rearrangement uses TRBV7-2 and TRBJ1-2, with 9 bases lining up with TRBD1. This CDR3 region has 14 residues. Trimming at V came to 5 bases and at J to 8 bases, leaving 9 bases not matched to a gene. Germline V gene sequence: CDR1 SGHTA, CDR2 FQGNSA. CDR3 in DNA: TGTGCCAGCAGCCTCATACAGGGGGCGTGGGGCTACACCTTC. Translation: CASSLIQGAWGYTF. Combining the CDR3 with reference TRBV7-2 and TRBJ1-2 gives the whole variable domain GAGVSQSPSNKVTEKGKDVELRCDPISGHTALYWYRQSLGQGLEFLIYFQGNSAPDKSGLPSDRFSAERTGGSVSTLTIQRTQQEDSAVYLCASSLIQGAWGYTFGSGTRLTVV.

The rearrangement links TRBV10-2 to TRBJ2-7; D ambiguous. This CDR3 region has 15 residues. Per the germline V gene, CDR1 is WSHSY and CDR2 is SAAADI. V lost 1 base to trimming and J lost 2 bases, with 12 bases between them. Here the CDR3 DNA reads TGCGCCAGCAGTGAGTTTAAAAGCTACCCCTACGAGCAGTACTTC. Translating gives CASSEFKSYPYEQYF.

This chain uses TRBV7-9 with TRBJ2-5; D tentatively fits TRBD1 or TRBD2 (6 bases each). The CDR3 has 17 residues. V lost 2 bases, J lost 3 bases, and 19 bases lay in between. Germline V gene lookup returns CDR1 SEHNR and CDR2 FQNEAQ (reference sequence). The CDR3 bases are TGTGCCAGCAGCTTAAACCGGGGGCTTAGTGCGGAAGAGACCCAGTACTTC. Protein product: CASSLNRGLSAEETQYF.

Ten or more counts support this clone. The genes are TRBV5-6 and TRBJ2-7; 7 bases align to TRBD2. The CDR3 loop spans 18 amino acids. J lost 2 bases, V lost 4 bases, and 18 bases had no gene match. Germline lookup yields CDR1 SGHDT and CDR2 YYEEEE. This chain's CDR3 is CASSGLGGARYVPYEQYF. CDR3 nucleotides: TGTGCCAGCAGCGGCCTGGGAGGGGCCCGGTATGTTCCCTACGAGCAGTACTTC.

This sequence joins TRBV24-1 and TRBJ1-3; 7 bases are shared with TRBD1. CDR3 size: 16 residues. Germline lookup yields CDR1 KGHDR and CDR2 SFDVKD. V lost 3 bases, J lost 3 bases, and 7 bases stayed unmatched. CDR3 in amino acids: CATSDGDSDNGNTIYF. The CDR3 nucleotides read TGTGCCACCAGTGATGGGGACAGTGATAATGGAAACACCATATATTTT.

The chain is built from TRBV19 and TRBJ2-1; weak D call: TRBD1 (6 bases). This CDR3 spans 17 amino acids. Germline CDR1 is LNHDA and CDR2 is SQIVND (reference sequence). Between the trimmed V and J ends, which lost 3 bases and 0 bases, there was a span of 15 bases. DNA for the CDR3: TGTGCCAGTAGTATTATGGACAGAATAAGCTCCTACAATGAGCAGTTCTTC. The encoded protein is CASSIMDRISSYNEQFF.

This sequence joins TRBV11-1 and TRBJ1-4; D remains ambiguous. With 1 base removed from V and 7 bases from J, the gap between germline ends came to 10 bases. The CDR3 is made up of 14 amino acids. Germline V gene sequence: CDR1 SGHAT, CDR2 FQDESV (reference sequence). CDR3 region: CASSLEPTREKLFF. CDR3 sequence (DNA): TGTGCCAGCAGCTTAGAACCGACACGTGAAAAACTGTTTTTT.

This CDR3 is CASSLLGQAYGYTF. The CDR3 DNA follows: TGTGCCAGCAGCCTGCTGGGACAGGCGTATGGCTACACCTTC. This rearrangement joins TRBV5-8 to TRBJ1-2; TRBD1 aligns across 8 bases. V lost 4 bases to trimming and J lost 5 bases; unmatched junction nucleotides: 7. The CDR3 is 14 residues long. CDR1 and CDR2 (germline): SGHTS, YDEGEE.

The J gene is TRBJ2-1, the V gene TRBV28; the match to TRBD2 covers 13 bases. Germline V gene data show CDR1 as MDHEN and CDR2 as SYDVKM. This CDR3 comprises 14 residues. The junction had 2 bases not matched to a gene; V was cut back by 4 bases and J by 8 bases. As DNA, the CDR3 is TGTGCCAGCAGTTCAGGACTAGCGGGAGATGAGCAGTTCTTC. Translation: CASSSGLAGDEQFF.

The chain combines TRBV27 with TRBJ1-2; 9 positions match TRBD1. CDR3 length: 14 amino acids. Germline V lookup: CDR1 MNHEY, CDR2 SMNVEV (reference sequence). V dropped 6 bases and J dropped 7; count of bases not matched to a gene: 9. CDR3 sequence (DNA): TGTGCCAGCAGCCCACGGACAGGGGACGTTGGCTACACCTTC. Amino acids: CASSPRTGDVGYTF.

The rearrangement joins TRBV19 to TRBJ1-1, with 7 positions matching TRBD1. The CDR3 sequence is 13 residues long. Germline CDR1 LNHDA, CDR2 SQIVND (reference sequence). The junction had 6 bases not matched to a gene; V was cut back by 3 bases and J by 8 bases. CDR3 DNA: TGTGCCAGTAGTATCGGAGGGGGCGCGGAAGCTTTCTTT. Its translation: CASSIGGGAEAFF.

This chain joins TRBV4-3 and TRBJ1-1; D might be TRBD1 (5 bases). V was shortened by 2 bases and J by 5 bases, with 33 bases between the two germline ends. CDR1 LGHNA and CDR2 YSLEER come from the germline V gene. The CDR3 is 21 residues long. The DNA of the CDR3 is TGCGCCAGCAGCCAATCTCTTGTCGGGTTGGGGCCCTCAATGAGGAGTACTGAAGCTTTCTTT. Amino acid sequence: CASSQSLVGLGPSMRSTEAFF.

V and J are TRBV4-1 and TRBJ2-7; the D is unclear. V was trimmed by 2 bases and J by 0 bases, leaving 8 bases between them. The CDR3 runs 14 residues. Per the germline V gene, CDR1 is MGHRA and CDR2 is YSYEKL. The CDR3 bases are TGCGCCAGCAGCCAAATTTGGGACTCCTACGAGCAGTACTTC. This gives the protein CASSQIWDSYEQYF.

This chain uses TRBV3-1 (or the pseudogene TRBV3-2) with TRBJ2-2, with 9 bases fitting TRBD1. The germline CDR1 and CDR2 sequences are LGHDT and YNNKEL (reference sequence). This CDR3 is 15 amino acids long. With 4 bases clipped from V and 3 bases from J, the junction kept 3 bases outside the gene matches. The CDR3 DNA reads TGTGCCAGCAGCCGAGACAGGGGGGACACCGGGGAGCTGTTTTTT. It is translated as CASSRDRGDTGELFF.

The chain employs TRBV28 and TRBJ1-5, with D possibly matching TRBD1 (6 bases). The CDR3 spans 15 residues. The germline V gene has CDR1 MDHEN and CDR2 SYDVKM. Trimming left V 8 bases short and J 0 bases short, with 14 bases between. CDR3 nucleotide sequence: TGTGCCAGCCGCGGGACACCTTATAGCAATCAGCCCCAGCATTTT. It is translated as CASRGTPYSNQPQHF.

This chain uses TRBV6-4 with TRBJ2-1, with 15 bases matching TRBD2. In germline, CDR1 is MRHNA, CDR2 SNTAGT. V lost 6 bases and J lost 3; bases outside the gene matches: 15. CDR3 length equals 20 residues. CDR3 in DNA: TGTGCCAGCAGCGGACGCCATCGGGGACTAGCGGGGGGTTACTACAATGAGCAGTTCTTC. It encodes CASSGRHRGLAGGYYNEQFF.

This chain connects TRBV24-1 to TRBJ2-2, with 8 positions matching TRBD1. J lost 2 bases, V lost 9 bases, and 7 bases had no gene match. Germline-derived CDR1 and CDR2 are KGHDR and SFDVKD. This CDR3 spans 15 amino acids. CDR3 amino acids: CATRGQGINTGELFF. CDR3 bases: TGTGCCACCCGCGGACAGGGTATAAACACCGGGGAGCTGTTTTTT.

The V gene is TRBV11-3, the J gene TRBJ1-1; the match to TRBD1 covers 8 bases. Trimming removed 1 base from V and 1 base from J; junction bases left unmatched: 5. The CDR3 has 16 amino acids. Germline CDR1 and CDR2: SGHNT and YENEEA. The CDR3 DNA follows: TGTGCCAGCAGCTTAGGAGGTCAGGGGGCGAACACTGAAGCTTTCTTT. Protein sequence: CASSLGGQGANTEAFF.

The chain joins TRBV6-5 to TRBJ1-1; D may be TRBD1 (6 bases). Germline V gene sequence: CDR1 MNHEY, CDR2 SVGAGI. The CDR3 loop spans 15 amino acids. V was shortened by 3 bases and J by 4 bases, with 15 bases between the two germline ends. In DNA, the CDR3 is TGTGCCAGCAGTTATACAGGGATACCTTCCACTGAAGCTTTCTTT. Its protein product is CASSYTGIPSTEAFF.

The CDR3 region has the DNA TGTGCCAGCAGTCCCAGGGTCAATGAGCAGTTCTTC. Amino acids: CASSPRVNEQFF. The chain is built from TRBV12-3 or TRBV12-4 and TRBJ2-1; possible D gene TRBD1, 5 bases. Trimming left V 5 bases short and J 6 bases short, with 8 bases between. The CDR3 consists of 12 residues.

J is TRBJ1-1 and V is TRBV2; D unresolved. The germline CDR1 and CDR2 sequences are SNHLY and FYNNEI. The CDR3 spans 14 residues. V was trimmed by 1 base and J by 3 bases, leaving 9 bases between them. CDR3 nucleotides: TGTGCCAGCAGTGAAGGGCAGGCTTACACTGAAGCTTTCTTT. It encodes CASSEGQAYTEAFF. The full variable domain, its missing parts supplied by reference TRBV2 and TRBJ1-1, is EPEVTQTPSHQVTQMGQEVILRCVPISNHLYFYWYRQILGQKVEFLVSFYNNEISEKSEIFDDQFSVERPDGSNFTLKIRSTKLEDSAMYFCASSEGQAYTEAFFGQGTRLTVV.